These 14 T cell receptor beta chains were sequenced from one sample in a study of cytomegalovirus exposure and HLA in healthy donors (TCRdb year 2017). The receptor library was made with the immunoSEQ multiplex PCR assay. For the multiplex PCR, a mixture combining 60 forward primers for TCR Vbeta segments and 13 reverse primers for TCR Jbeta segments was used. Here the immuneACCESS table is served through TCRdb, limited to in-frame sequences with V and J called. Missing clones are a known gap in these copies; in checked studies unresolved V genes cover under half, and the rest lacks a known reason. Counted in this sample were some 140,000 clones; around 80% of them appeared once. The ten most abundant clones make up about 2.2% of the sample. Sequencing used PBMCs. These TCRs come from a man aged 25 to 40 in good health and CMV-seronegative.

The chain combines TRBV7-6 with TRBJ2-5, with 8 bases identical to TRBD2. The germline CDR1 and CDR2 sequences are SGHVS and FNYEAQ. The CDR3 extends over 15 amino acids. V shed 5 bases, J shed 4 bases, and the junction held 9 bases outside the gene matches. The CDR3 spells CASSPTWGLGETQYF. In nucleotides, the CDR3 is TGTGCCAGCAGCCCTACCTGGGGACTAGGAGAGACCCAGTACTTC.

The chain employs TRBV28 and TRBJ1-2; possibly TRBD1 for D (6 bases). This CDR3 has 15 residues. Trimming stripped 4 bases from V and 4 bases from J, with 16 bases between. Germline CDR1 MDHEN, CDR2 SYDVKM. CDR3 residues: CASSWAGAGSYGYTF. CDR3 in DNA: TGTGCCAGCAGTTGGGCGGGGGCCGGTTCCTATGGCTACACCTTC.

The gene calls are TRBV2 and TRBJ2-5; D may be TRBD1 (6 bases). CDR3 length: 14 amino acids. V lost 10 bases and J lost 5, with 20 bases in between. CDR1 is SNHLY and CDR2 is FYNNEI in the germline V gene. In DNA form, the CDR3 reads TGTGCCACCGCCTGGGTAATCCAGGGGGAGACCCAGTACTTC. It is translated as CATAWVIQGETQYF.

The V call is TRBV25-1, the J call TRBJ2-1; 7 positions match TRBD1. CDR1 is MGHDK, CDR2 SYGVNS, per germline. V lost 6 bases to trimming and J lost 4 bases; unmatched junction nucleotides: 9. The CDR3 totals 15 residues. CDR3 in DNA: TGTGCCAGCAGCCTATTCGGGACAGCTTACAATGAGCAGTTCTTC. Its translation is CASSLFGTAYNEQFF.

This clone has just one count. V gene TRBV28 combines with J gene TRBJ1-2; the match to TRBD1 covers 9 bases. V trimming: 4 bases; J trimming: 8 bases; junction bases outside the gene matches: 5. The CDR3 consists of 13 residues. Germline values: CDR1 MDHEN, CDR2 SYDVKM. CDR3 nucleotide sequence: TGTGCCAGCAGTTCTAACAGGGGGCAAGGCTACACCTTC. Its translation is CASSSNRGQGYTF.

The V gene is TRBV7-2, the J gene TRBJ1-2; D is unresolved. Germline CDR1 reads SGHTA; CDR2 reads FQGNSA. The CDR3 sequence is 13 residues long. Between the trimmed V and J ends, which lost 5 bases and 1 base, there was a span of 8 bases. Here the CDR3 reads CASSPQNNYGYTF. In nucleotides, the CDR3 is TGTGCCAGCAGCCCACAGAATAACTATGGCTACACCTTC.

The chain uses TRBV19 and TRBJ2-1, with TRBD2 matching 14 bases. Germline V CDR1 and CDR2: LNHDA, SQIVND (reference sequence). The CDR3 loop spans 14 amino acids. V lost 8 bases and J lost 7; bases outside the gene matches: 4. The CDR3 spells CASGLAGGLNEQFF. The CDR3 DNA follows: TGTGCCAGTGGACTAGCGGGAGGCTTGAATGAGCAGTTCTTC.

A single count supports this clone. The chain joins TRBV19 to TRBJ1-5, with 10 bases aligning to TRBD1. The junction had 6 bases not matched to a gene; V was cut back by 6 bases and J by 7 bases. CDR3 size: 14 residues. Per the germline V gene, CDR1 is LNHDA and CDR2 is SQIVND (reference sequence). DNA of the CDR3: TGTGCCAGTAGCCGACAGGGGGCGAGACAGCCCCAGCATTTT. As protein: CASSRQGARQPQHF.

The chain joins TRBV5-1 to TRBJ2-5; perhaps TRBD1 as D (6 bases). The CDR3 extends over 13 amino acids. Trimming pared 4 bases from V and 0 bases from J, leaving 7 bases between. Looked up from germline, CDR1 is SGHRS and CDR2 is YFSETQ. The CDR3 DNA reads TGCGCCAGCAGCGAGGGGGACCAAGAGACCCAGTACTTC. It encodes CASSEGDQETQYF.

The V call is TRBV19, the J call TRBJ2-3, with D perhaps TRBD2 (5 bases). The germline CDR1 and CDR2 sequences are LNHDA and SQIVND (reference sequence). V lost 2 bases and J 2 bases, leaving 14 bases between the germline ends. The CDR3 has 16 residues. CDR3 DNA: TGTGCCAGTAGTATACGCGGGTCTAGGGACACAGATACGCAGTATTTT. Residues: CASSIRGSRDTDTQYF.

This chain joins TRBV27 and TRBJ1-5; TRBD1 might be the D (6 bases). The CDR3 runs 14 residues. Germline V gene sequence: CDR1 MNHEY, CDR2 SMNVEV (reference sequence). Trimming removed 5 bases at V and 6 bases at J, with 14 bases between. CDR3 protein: CASSQQGLSQPQHF. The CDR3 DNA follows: TGTGCCAGCAGTCAACAGGGTTTGAGTCAGCCCCAGCATTTT.

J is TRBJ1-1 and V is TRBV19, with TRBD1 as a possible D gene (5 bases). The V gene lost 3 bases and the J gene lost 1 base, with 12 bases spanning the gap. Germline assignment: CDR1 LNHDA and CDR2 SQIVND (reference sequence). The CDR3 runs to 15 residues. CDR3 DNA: TGTGCCAGTAGTATCGGGGGGGGATGGAACACTGAAGCTTTCTTT. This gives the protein CASSIGGGWNTEAFF.

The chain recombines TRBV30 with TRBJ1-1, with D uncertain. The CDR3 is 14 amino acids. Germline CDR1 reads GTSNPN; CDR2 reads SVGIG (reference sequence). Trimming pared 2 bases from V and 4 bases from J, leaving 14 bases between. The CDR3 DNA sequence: TGTGCCTGGAGTACCGGGAGGGAGGCCACTGAAGCTTTCTTT. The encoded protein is CAWSTGREATEAFF.

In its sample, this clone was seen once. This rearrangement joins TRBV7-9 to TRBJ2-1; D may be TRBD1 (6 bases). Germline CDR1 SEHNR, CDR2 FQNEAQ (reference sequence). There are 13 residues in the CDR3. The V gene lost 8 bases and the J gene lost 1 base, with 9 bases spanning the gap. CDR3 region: CASQQGSYNEQFF. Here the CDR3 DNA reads TGTGCCAGCCAACAGGGTTCCTACAATGAGCAGTTCTTC.